The clone carrying this T cell receptor (beta chain) was counted a few times. Seattle's enrolled individuals joined amid active infection and were then monitored longitudinally. CDR3 size: 15 residues. Germline assignment: CDR1 LNHNV and CDR2 YYDKDF (reference sequence). Trimming stripped 1 base from V and 0 bases from J, with 8 bases between. This entry comes from a study of blood T cell repertoires in COVID-19. Looking at the study overall: Both acute and convalescent COVID-19 samples were obtained from the United States, Italy and Spain. PBMCs, B-cell-depleted T cells, or T cells were the source of the cDNA or gDNA that made up the material.

Produced via immunoSEQ multiplex PCR; TCRdb's table is partial and in-frame only. The sample records 100,000 to 150,000 clones, roughly four fifths being singletons. The chain recombines TRBV15 with TRBJ2-3; D is uncertain. The receptor comes from a man of 80 years or more with COVID-19, enrolled during active disease. Input material: peripheral blood. In nucleotides, the CDR3 is TGTGCCACCAGCAGAGTCTACAGAAGCACAGATACGCAGTATTTT. Its translation: CATSRVYRSTDTQYF.